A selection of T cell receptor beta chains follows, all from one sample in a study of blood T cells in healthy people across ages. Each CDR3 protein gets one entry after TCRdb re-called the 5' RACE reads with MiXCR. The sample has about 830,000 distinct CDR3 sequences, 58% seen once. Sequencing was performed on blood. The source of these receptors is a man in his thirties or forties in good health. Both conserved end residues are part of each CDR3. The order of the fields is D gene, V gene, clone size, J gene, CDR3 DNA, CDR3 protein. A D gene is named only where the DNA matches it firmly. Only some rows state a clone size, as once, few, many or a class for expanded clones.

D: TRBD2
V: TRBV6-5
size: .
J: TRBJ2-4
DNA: TGTGCCAGCAGCCTAATCGGCGGGGGGGCCCGGGACATTCAGTACTTC
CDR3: CASSLIGGGARDIQYF

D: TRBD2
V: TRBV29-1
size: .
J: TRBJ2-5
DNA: TGCAGCGTTATAGCGGGAGCTGAGACCCAGTACTTC
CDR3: CSVIAGAETQYF

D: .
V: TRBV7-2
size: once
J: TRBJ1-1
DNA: TGTGCCAGCAGCCGTCCGGGGTCCCTCACTGAAGCTTTCTTT
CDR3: CASSRPGSLTEAFF

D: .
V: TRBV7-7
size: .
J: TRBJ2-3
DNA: TGTGCCAGCAGCTTAGGGGGCCTTAATACGCAGTATTTT
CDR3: CASSLGGLNTQYF

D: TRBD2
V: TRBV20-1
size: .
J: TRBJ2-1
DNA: TGCAGTGCTAGTGGGGATAGCGGGAGGACCTCCTACAATGAGCAGTTCTTC
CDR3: CSASGDSGRTSYNEQFF

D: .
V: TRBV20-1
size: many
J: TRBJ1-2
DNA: TGCAGTGCTGGGTTCTTACAGGTCGGCTACACCTTC
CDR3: CSAGFLQVGYTF

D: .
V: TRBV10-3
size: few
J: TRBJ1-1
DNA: TGTGCCATCAGGGGGGAATTGGGGGATCAAGGGAGGACTGAAGCTTTCTTT
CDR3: CAIRGELGDQGRTEAFF

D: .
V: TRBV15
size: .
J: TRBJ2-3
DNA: TGTGCCACCAGCAGAGCAGGGCCGGGGTGGGATACGCAGTATTTT
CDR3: CATSRAGPGWDTQYF

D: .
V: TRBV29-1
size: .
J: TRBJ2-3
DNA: TGCAGCGTTGGAAGCGGAGGGGGAAATACGCAGTATTTT
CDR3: CSVGSGGGNTQYF

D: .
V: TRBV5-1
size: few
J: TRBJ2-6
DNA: TGCGCCAGCAGCTTTACGGGCTACTCTGGGGCCAACGTCCTGACTTTC
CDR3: CASSFTGYSGANVLTF

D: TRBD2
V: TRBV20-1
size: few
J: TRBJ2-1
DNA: TGCAGTGCTGGGGGACTAGGAAACGGGGAGCAGTTCTTC
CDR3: CSAGGLGNGEQFF

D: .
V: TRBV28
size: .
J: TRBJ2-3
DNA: TGTGCCAGCAGTTCTCCAGGGGCGGGAGTAGATACGCAGTATTTT
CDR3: CASSSPGAGVDTQYF

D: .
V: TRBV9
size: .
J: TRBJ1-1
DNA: TGTGCCAGCAGCGTAGGGGTGGGAGACAGGGAAGCTTTCTTT
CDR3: CASSVGVGDREAFF

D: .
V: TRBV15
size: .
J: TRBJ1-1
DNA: TGTGCCACCACCCACGGCACAAGGACCACTGAAGCTTTCTTT
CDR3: CATTHGTRTTEAFF

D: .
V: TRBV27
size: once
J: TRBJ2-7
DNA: TGTGCCAGCAGTTCCGGGGCCCTCAGCGAGCAGTACTTC
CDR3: CASSSGALSEQYF

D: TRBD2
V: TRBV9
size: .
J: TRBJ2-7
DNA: TGTGCCAGCAGCGTAGGTAGGACTAGCGGAAACTACGAGCAGTACTTC
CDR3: CASSVGRTSGNYEQYF

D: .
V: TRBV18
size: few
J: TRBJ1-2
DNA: TGTGCCAGCTCGCAAGACGGTTGGGATGGCTACACCTTC
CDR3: CASSQDGWDGYTF

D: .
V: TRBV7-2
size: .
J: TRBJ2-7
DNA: TGTGCCAGCAGCTTTGAGGCGAACAATGAGCAGTACTTC
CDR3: CASSFEANNEQYF

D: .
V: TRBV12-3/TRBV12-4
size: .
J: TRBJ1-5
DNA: TGTGCCAGCAGTTCGGGACACCGAAATCAGCCCCAGCATTTT
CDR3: CASSSGHRNQPQHF

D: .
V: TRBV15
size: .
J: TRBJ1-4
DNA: TGTGCCACCAGCCTCTGGAACGGGAATGAAAAACTGTTTTTT
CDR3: CATSLWNGNEKLFF

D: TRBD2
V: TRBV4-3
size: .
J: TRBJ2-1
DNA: TGCGCCAGCAGGCTGGGACTAGCGGGGTCGCAAGCCTACAATGAGCAGTTCTTC
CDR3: CASRLGLAGSQAYNEQFF

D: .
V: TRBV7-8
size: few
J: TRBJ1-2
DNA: TGTGCCAGCAGCTTAGGGGGCGCGACTGGCTACACCTTC
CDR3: CASSLGGATGYTF

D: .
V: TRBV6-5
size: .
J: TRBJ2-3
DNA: TGTGCCAGCAGTCCCCGACTAGACTCAGATACGCAGTATTTT
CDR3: CASSPRLDSDTQYF

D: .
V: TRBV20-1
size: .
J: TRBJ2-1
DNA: TGCAGTGCTAGAGAGGCTCGGCTATATGAGCAGTTCTTC
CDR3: CSAREARLYEQFF

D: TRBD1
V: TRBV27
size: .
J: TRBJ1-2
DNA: TGTGCCAGCAGTACACGAACTAGACAGGGTCCCTATGGCTACACCTTC
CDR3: CASSTRTRQGPYGYTF

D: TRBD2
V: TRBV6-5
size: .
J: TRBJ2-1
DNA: TGTGCCAGCAGTTTTGGGACTAGTCTGTCCTACAATGAGCAGTTCTTC
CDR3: CASSFGTSLSYNEQFF

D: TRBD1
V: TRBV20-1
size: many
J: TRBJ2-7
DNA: TGCAGTGCTAGCTGGGAGACAGGGGAGCTCGAGCAGTACTTC
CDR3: CSASWETGELEQYF

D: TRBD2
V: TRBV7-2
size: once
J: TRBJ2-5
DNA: TGTGCCAGCAGCACTCGACTAGCGGGAGGGCGAGAGACCCAGTACTTC
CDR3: CASSTRLAGGRETQYF

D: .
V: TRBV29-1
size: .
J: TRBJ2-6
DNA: TGCAGCGTTGAAGCGGTGGGGGGGCACCACTCTGGGGCCAACGTCCTGACTTTC
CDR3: CSVEAVGGHHSGANVLTF

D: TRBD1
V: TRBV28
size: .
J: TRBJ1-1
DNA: TGTGCCAGCAGCCCGGGACAGGGTACTGAAGCTTTCTTT
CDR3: CASSPGQGTEAFF

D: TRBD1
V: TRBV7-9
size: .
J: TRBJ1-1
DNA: TGTGCCAGCAGCCAGGGACAGGGGGATGTGAACACTGAAGCTTTCTTT
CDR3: CASSQGQGDVNTEAFF

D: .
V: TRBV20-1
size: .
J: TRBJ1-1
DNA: TGCAGTGCTAGAGTCCCGGACGAGAACACTGAAGCTTTCTTT
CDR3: CSARVPDENTEAFF

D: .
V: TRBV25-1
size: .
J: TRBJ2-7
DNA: TGTGCCAGCAGTGATAACAGTCGGGGGGAGCAGTACTTC
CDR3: CASSDNSRGEQYF

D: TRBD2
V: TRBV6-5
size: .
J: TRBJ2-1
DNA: TGTGCCAGCAGTTACTCGAATAGCGGGAGCTACAATGAGCAGTTCTTC
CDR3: CASSYSNSGSYNEQFF